This T cell receptor (beta chain) derives from a study of T cell repertoires in cytomegalovirus infection. Study background: Both recently identified HLA-C-restricted and well-studied HLA-B-restricted CMV epitopes were used in the study. Study outcomes and limitations: Cumulative frequency of public TCR beta families picked out carriers of CMV plus the relevant HLA.

Looked up from germline, CDR1 is MNHNS and CDR2 is SASEGT. This CDR3 region has 13 residues. V was clipped by 6 bases and J by 2 bases; unmatched bases: 2. Ten or more counts support this clonotype. Its antigen remains unidentified. One entry per CDR3 protein, called by TCRdb with MiXCR from the reads. The sample has roughly 700,000 distinct CDR3 sequences, about 33% seen once. The receptor's source is a human donor in good health (CMV status not recorded). Some clones in this sample may be carry-over from other donors' samples. This chain connects TRBV6-1 to TRBJ2-7; 9 positions agree with TRBD1. Sequenced here: cultured PBMCs, sampled from culture after CMV antigen stimulation. The chain's CDR3 is CASRGQGAYEQYF. The DNA for the CDR3 is TGTGCCAGCAGGGGACAGGGAGCCTACGAGCAGTACTTC.